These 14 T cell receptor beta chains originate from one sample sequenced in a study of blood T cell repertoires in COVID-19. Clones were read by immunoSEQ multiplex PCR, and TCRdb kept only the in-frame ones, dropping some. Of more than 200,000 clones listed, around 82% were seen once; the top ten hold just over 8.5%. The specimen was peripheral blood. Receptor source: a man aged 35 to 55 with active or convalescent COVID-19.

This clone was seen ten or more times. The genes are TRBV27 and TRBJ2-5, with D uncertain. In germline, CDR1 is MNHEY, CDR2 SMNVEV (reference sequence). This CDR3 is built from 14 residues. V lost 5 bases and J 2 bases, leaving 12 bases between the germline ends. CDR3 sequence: CASSPRLAQETQYF. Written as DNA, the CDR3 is TGTGCCAGCAGTCCCCGACTGGCTCAAGAGACCCAGTACTTC.

CDR3 coding DNA: TGTGCCAGCAGCAACCACCCTAGAGGCAATGAGCAGTTCTTC. Amino acid sequence: CASSNHPRGNEQFF. J is TRBJ2-1 and V is TRBV3-1 (or the pseudogene TRBV3-2); unclear D gene. V lost 5 bases, J lost 6 bases, and 14 bases lay in between. The CDR3 is 14 amino acids. The germline V gene has CDR1 LGHDT and CDR2 YNNKEL (reference sequence).

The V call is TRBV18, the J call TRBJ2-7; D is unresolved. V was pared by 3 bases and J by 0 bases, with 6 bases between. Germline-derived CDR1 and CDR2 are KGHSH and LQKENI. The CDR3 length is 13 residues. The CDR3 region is CASSPSSSYEQYF. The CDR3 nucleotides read TGTGCCAGCTCACCGTCGAGCTCCTACGAGCAGTACTTC. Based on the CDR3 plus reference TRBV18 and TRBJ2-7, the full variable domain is NAGVMQNPRHLVRRRGQEARLRCSPMKGHSHVYWYRQLPEEGLKFMVYLQKENIIDESGMPKERFSAEFPKEGPSILRIQQVVRGDSAAYFCASSPSSSYEQYFGPGTRLTVT.

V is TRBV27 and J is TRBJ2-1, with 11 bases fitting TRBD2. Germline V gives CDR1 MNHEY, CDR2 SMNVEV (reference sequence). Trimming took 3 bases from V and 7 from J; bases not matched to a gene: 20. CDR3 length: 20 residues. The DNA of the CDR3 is TGTGCCAGCAGTTTTCTAGCGAAAACCCAACTAGCGGGAGTAGGGAATGAGCAGTTCTTC. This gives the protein CASSFLAKTQLAGVGNEQFF.

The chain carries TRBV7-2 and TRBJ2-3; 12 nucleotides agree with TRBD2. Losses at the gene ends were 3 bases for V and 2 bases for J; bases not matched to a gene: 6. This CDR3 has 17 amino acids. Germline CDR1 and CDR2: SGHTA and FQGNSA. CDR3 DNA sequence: TGTGCCAGCAGCTTTATGACTAGCGGGGGCCCCACAGATACGCAGTATTTT. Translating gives CASSFMTSGGPTDTQYF.

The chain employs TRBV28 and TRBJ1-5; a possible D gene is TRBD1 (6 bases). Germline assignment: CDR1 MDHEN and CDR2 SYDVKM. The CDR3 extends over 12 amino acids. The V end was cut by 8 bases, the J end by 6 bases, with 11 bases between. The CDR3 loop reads CASSGESQPQHF. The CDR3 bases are TGTGCCAGCTCAGGGGAAAGTCAGCCCCAGCATTTT.

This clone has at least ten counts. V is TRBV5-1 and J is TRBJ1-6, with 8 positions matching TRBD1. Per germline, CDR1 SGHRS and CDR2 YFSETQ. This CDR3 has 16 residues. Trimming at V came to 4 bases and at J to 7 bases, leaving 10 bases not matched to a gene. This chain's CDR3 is CASSGAGGQDNSPLHF. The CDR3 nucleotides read TGCGCCAGCAGCGGCGCCGGGGGACAGGACAATTCACCCCTCCACTTT.

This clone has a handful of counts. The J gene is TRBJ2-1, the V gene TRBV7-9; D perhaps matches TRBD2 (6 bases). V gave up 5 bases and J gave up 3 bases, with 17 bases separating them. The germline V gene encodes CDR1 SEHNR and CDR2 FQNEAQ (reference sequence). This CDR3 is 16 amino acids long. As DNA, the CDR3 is TGTGCCAGCAGCATCGCTCTAGCGAGAGTCTACAATGAGCAGTTCTTC. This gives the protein CASSIALARVYNEQFF.

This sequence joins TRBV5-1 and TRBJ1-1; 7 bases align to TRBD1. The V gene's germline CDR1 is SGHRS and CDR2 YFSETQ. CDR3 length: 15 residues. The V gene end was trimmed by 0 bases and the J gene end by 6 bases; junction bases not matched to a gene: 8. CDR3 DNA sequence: TGCGCCAGCAGCTTGGAGGGACAGCCAAGACCTGAAGCTTTCTTT. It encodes CASSLEGQPRPEAFF.

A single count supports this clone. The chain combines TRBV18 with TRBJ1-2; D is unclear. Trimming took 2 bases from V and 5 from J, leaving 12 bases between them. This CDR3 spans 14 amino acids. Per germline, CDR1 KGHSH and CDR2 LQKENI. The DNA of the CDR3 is TGTGCCAGCTCACCAGGCGGTCTACTATATGGCTACACCTTC. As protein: CASSPGGLLYGYTF.

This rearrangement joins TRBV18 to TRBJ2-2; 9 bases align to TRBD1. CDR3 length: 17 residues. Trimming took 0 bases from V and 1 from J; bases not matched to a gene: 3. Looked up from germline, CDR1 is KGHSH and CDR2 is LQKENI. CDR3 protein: CASSPPWTGENTGELFF. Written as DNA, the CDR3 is TGTGCCAGCTCACCACCGTGGACAGGGGAGAACACCGGGGAGCTGTTTTTT.

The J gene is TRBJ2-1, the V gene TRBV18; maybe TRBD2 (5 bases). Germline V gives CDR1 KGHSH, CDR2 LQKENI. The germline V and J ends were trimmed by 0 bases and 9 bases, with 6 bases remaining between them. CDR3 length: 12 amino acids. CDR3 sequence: CASSPPGAEQFF. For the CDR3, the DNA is TGTGCCAGCTCACCACCGGGAGCTGAGCAGTTCTTC.

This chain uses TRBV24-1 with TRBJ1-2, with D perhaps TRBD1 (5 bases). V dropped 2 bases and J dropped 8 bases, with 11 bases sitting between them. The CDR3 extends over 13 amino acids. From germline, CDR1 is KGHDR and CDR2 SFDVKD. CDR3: CATSDSPTVGYTF. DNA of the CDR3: TGTGCCACCAGTGATTCTCCGACAGTCGGCTACACCTTC.

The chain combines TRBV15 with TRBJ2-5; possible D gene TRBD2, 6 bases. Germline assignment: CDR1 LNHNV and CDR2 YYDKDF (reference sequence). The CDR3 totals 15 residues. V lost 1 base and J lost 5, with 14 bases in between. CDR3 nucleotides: TGTGCCACCAGCAGAGTAGGGCGGGATGAGGAGACCCAGTACTTC. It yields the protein CATSRVGRDEETQYF.